This TCR beta chain derives from a study of T cell responses to AZD1222 COVID-19 vaccine. Study-wide context: Second doses at about 4 or about 12 weeks were pooled.

The data were produced by immunoSEQ multiplex PCR, yet TCRdb's version contains in-frame clones alone and is incomplete. The sample has 120,000 to 150,000 clones, approximately 94% seen once. The ends were cut back, 1 base at V and 1 base at J, with 7 bases in the middle. CDR1 and CDR2 (germline): SGHTA, FQGNSA. The CDR3 is 14 residues long. The sequenced sample was peripheral blood, obtained on day 0 of AZD1222 vaccination. This clonotype was sampled from an adult in good health. The chain recombines TRBV7-2 with TRBJ1-1; D is possibly TRBD1 (6 bases). CDR3 amino acids: CASSLVQGNTEAFF. CDR3 in DNA: TGTGCCAGCAGCTTAGTACAGGGGAACACTGAAGCTTTCTTT. The full variable domain, its missing parts supplied by reference TRBV7-2 and TRBJ1-1, is GAGVSQSPSNKVTEKGKDVELRCDPISGHTALYWYRQSLGQGLEFLIYFQGNSAPDKSGLPSDRFSAERTGGSVSTLTIQRTQQEDSAVYLCASSLVQGNTEAFFGQGTRLTVV.